Below, 6 T cell receptor beta chains from the same sample are listed, as sequenced in a study of shared clonotypes between healthy human individuals. Libraries were prepared by immunoSEQ multiplex PCR; TCRdb keeps only in-frame clonotypes and omits some of them. The sample records about 1 million clones, around 76% being singletons. The sample taken for sequencing was memory CD4+ T cells sorted from blood. Stated subset: CD45RA-negative fraction. The source is a man between 18 and 35 years old in good health.

V gene TRBV15 combines with J gene TRBJ1-6; possibly TRBD1 for D (6 bases). Looked up from germline, CDR1 is LNHNV and CDR2 is YYDKDF (reference sequence). Trimming pared 4 bases from V and 6 bases from J, leaving 10 bases between. CDR3 length: 14 residues. Written as DNA, the CDR3 is TGTGCCACCAGCATAAACAGGGCTAATTCACCCCTCCACTTT. Its protein is CATSINRANSPLHF.

Comments on this clone: The sample holds other DNA sequences that translate to the same CDR3. The chain joins TRBV20-1 to TRBJ2-1; D is unresolved. V was pared by 3 bases and J by 5 bases, with 5 bases between. This CDR3 has 11 residues. The germline gives CDR1 DFQATT, CDR2 SNEGSKA (reference sequence). The CDR3 sequence is CSARSNNEQFF. CDR3 in DNA: TGCAGTGCTAGGTCTAACAATGAGCAGTTCTTC.

Regarding this clone: Other DNA variants within this sample encode the same CDR3. This chain connects TRBV28 to TRBJ1-2; 8 nucleotides line up with TRBD1. Germline CDR1 is MDHEN and CDR2 is SYDVKM. V dropped 6 bases and J dropped 1; count of bases not matched to a gene: 4. CDR3 length: 14 residues. CDR3: CASRGQGGNYGYTF. The DNA for the CDR3 is TGTGCCAGCAGAGGACAGGGTGGTAACTATGGCTACACCTTC.

The V call is TRBV29-1, the J call TRBJ2-1, with D tentatively TRBD2 (6 bases). V lost 8 bases, J lost 7 bases, and 18 bases lay in between. The CDR3 runs to 13 residues. Per germline, CDR1 SQVTM and CDR2 ANQGSEA. In DNA form, the CDR3 reads TGCAGCCTCTGGGGGGAGCGGCTTAATGAGCAGTTCTTC. Translation: CSLWGERLNEQFF.

V and J are TRBV29-1 and TRBJ1-1, with D perhaps matching TRBD1 (5 bases). Looked up from germline, CDR1 is SQVTM and CDR2 is ANQGSEA. This CDR3 comprises 14 residues. V lost 0 bases, J lost 4 bases, and 12 bases lay in between. CDR3: CSVEESGTGTEAFF. The DNA for the CDR3 is TGCAGCGTTGAAGAGTCAGGGACCGGCACTGAAGCTTTCTTT. The full variable domain, rest sourced from reference TRBV29-1 and TRBJ1-1, is SAVISQKPSRDICQRGTSLTIQCQVDSQVTMMFWYRQQPGQSLTLIATANQGSEATYESGFVIDKFPISRPNLTFSTLTVSNMSPEDSSIYLCSVEESGTGTEAFFGQGTRLTVV.

This chain joins TRBV6-5 and TRBJ1-1; possibly TRBD1 for D (5 bases). Trimming took 2 bases from V and 10 from J, leaving 14 bases between them. The CDR3 loop spans 13 amino acids. CDR1 and CDR2 (germline): MNHEY, SVGAGI. The DNA for the CDR3 is TGTGCCAGCAGTTACGGCGATGGGACGCCAGCTTTCTTT. Protein sequence: CASSYGDGTPAFF.